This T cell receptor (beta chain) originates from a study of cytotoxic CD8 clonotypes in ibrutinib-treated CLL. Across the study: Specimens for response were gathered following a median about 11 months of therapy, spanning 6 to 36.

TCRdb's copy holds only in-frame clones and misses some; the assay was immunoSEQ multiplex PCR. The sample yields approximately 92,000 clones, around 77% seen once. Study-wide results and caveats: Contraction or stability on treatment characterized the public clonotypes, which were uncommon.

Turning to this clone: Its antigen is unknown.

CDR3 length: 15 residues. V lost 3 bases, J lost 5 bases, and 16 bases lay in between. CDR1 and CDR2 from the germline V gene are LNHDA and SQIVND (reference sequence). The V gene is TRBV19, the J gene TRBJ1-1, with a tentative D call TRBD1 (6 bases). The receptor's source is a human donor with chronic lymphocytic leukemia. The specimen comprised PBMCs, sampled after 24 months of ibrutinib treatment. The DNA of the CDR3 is TGTGCCAGTAGTATTGGTCAGGGGCGGCGGACTGAAGCTTTCTTT. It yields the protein CASSIGQGRRTEAFF. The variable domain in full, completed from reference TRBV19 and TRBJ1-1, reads DGGITQSPKYLFRKEGQNVTLSCEQNLNHDAMYWYRQDPGQGLRLIYYSQIVNDFQKGDIAEGYSVSREKKESFPLTVTSAQKNPTAFYLCASSIGQGRRTEAFFGQGTRLTVV.